The 23 T cell receptor beta chains below come from one sample, sequenced in a study of T cells in Graves' hyperthyroidism and ophthalmopathy (dated by TCRdb to the late 2010s). The library was obtained by multiplex PCR. The data were produced on an Illumina HiSeq 2000. The TCR beta CDR3 regions were amplified from the RNA transcripts. A first-round RT-PCR of the TCR CDR3 used the HTBI primer set with the Qiagen OneStep RT-PCR kit. The public reads were quality trimmed at Q25 with fastp and then assembled into clones with MiXCR by TCRdb, keeping productive beta chains. Identical CDR3 proteins give one entry, which carries the most common genes and DNA. The sample has 450,000 to 700,000 distinct CDR3 sequences on record, about half of them singletons. The ten top clones hold roughly 20% of the sample. Sequencing used peripheral blood or thyroid tissue (not recorded which). These receptors were taken from an adult woman with Graves' disease, either hyperthyroidism or ophthalmopathy (not recorded which).

This clonotype was seen only once. V gene TRBV28 combines with J gene TRBJ1-1; tentative D call: TRBD1 (6 bases). There are 11 residues in the CDR3. Trimming took off 5 bases at V and 11 bases at J, with 12 bases between the two ends. CDR1 MDHEN and CDR2 SYDVKM come from the germline V gene. The CDR3 nucleotides read TGTGCCAGCAGTGGGGGGCTGGGGGCTTTCTTT. Its translation is CASSGGLGAFF.

The chain recombines TRBV10-3 with TRBJ1-6; D is unresolved. The germline gives CDR1 ENHRY, CDR2 SYGVKD. The V and J ends lost 6 bases and 0 bases respectively, with 15 bases between them. The CDR3 runs to 17 residues. This chain's CDR3 is CAIRSGRSSSYNSPLHF. Here the CDR3 DNA reads TGTGCCATCAGGAGCGGGAGGTCTAGCTCCTATAATTCACCCCTCCACTTT.

This clonotype has ten or more counts. The rearrangement links TRBV7-2 to TRBJ2-7; 9 nucleotides agree with TRBD2. V was pared by 5 bases and J by 2 bases, with 7 bases of the junction left unmatched. Germline CDR1 reads SGHTA; CDR2 reads FQGNSA. The CDR3 loop spans 15 amino acids. This CDR3 is CASSPATSGAYEQYF. The DNA of the CDR3 is TGTGCCAGCAGCCCTGCGACTAGCGGAGCCTACGAGCAGTACTTC.

Ten or more counts support this clonotype. DNA of the CDR3: TGTGCCAGCAGTTGGGGGAAAGAGACCCAGTACTTC. It codes for CASSWGKETQYF. The chain employs TRBV12-3 or TRBV12-4 and TRBJ2-5; the D gene could be TRBD1 or TRBD2 (5 bases each). CDR3 length equals 12 residues. V lost 4 bases to trimming and J lost 3 bases, with 6 bases between them.

This clonotype came up many times. V and J are TRBV2 and TRBJ1-3, with D hard to call. V dropped 3 bases and J dropped 4 bases, with 16 bases sitting between them. This CDR3 comprises 16 residues. Looked up from germline, CDR1 is SNHLY and CDR2 is FYNNEI. The CDR3 is CASSDPAQNDGNTIYF. DNA of the CDR3: TGTGCCAGCAGTGACCCCGCGCAGAACGACGGAAACACCATATATTTT. Together with reference TRBV2 and TRBJ1-3, the CDR3 gives the full variable domain: EPEVTQTPSHQVTQMGQEVILRCVPISNHLYFYWYRQILGQKVEFLVSFYNNEISEKSEIFDDQFSVERPDGSNFTLKIRSTKLEDSAMYFCASSDPAQNDGNTIYFGEGSWLTVV.

The V call is TRBV7-2, the J call TRBJ2-7, with D unresolved. The V end was cut by 5 bases, the J end by 5 bases, with 10 bases between. Germline loops: CDR1 SGHTA, CDR2 FQGNSA. The CDR3 runs 12 residues. For the CDR3, the DNA is TGTGCCAGCAGCCTGACATGGGACGAGCAGTACTTC. Its translation is CASSLTWDEQYF.

The chain employs TRBV2 and TRBJ2-7; 8 nucleotides line up with TRBD1. Germline V gene sequence: CDR1 SNHLY, CDR2 FYNNEI. J was trimmed by 3 bases and V by 3 bases; bases with no gene match: 4. CDR3 length: 14 residues. This CDR3 reads CASSDGQGDYEQYF. The CDR3 DNA reads TGTGCCAGCAGTGATGGACAGGGAGACTACGAGCAGTACTTC.

Points on this clonotype: A much larger clone lies one base from this, so it may be a read error. V usage is TRBV20-1 and J usage is TRBJ2-2, with D maybe TRBD2 (5 bases). CDR1 and CDR2 (germline): DFQATT, SNEGSKA (reference sequence). Trimming took off 6 bases at V and 6 bases at J, with 17 bases between the two ends. The CDR3 sequence is 14 residues long. CDR3 residues: CSAQEGREAGELFF. In DNA form, the CDR3 reads TGCAGTGCCCAAGAGGGCCGTGAGGCCGGGGAGCTGTTTTTT.

This clonotype has at least ten counts. V and J are TRBV6-6 and TRBJ1-2; a weak D match, TRBD1 (5 bases). Germline V gives CDR1 MNHNY, CDR2 SVGAGI (reference sequence). The length of the CDR3 is 16 residues. V lost 7 bases to trimming and J lost 0 bases, with 18 bases between them. CDR3 nucleotides: TGTGCCAGCACATCGTTGAGGGGAGTTACTAACTATGGCTACACCTTC. It translates to CASTSLRGVTNYGYTF.

This chain connects TRBV9 to TRBJ1-2; D gene uncertain. V was cut by 5 bases and J by 6 bases, with 14 bases left in between. Germline CDR1 reads SGDLS; CDR2 reads YYNGEE. This CDR3 comprises 13 residues. DNA for the CDR3: TGTGCCAGCAGGCTTAAATGGAGTCATGGCTACACCTTC. The encoded protein is CASRLKWSHGYTF.

The table lists this clonotype with many counts. This chain joins TRBV14 and TRBJ1-1, with D perhaps matching TRBD1 (5 bases). CDR3 length: 15 amino acids. Looked up from germline, CDR1 is SGHDN and CDR2 is FVKESK. Trimming left V 4 bases short and J 1 base short, with 13 bases between. CDR3 DNA sequence: TGTGCCAGCAGCCCTGAAGGGGTATCGAACACTGAAGCTTTCTTT. It translates to CASSPEGVSNTEAFF. Drawing the rest from reference TRBV14 and TRBJ1-1, the complete variable domain is EAGVTQFPSHSVIEKGQTVTLRCDPISGHDNLYWYRRVMGKEIKFLLHFVKESKQDESGMPNNRFLAERTGGTYSTLKVQPAELEDSGVYFCASSPEGVSNTEAFFGQGTRLTVV.

A word on this clonotype: A single base separates this from a much larger clone, so it may be a read error. V usage is TRBV10-3 and J usage is TRBJ1-5, with D unclear. CDR1 and CDR2 (germline): ENHRY, SYGVKD. The ends were cut back, 5 bases at V and 9 bases at J, with 17 bases in the middle. This CDR3 has 14 amino acids. In nucleotides, the CDR3 is TGTGCCATCAGTTACCCCCTCGTCTCAGGGCCCCAGCATTTT. Encoded protein: CAISYPLVSGPQHF.

This clonotype was seen at least ten times. The V call is TRBV2, the J call TRBJ1-2, with TRBD1 as a possible D gene (5 bases). CDR3 length equals 14 residues. V shed 3 bases and J shed 2 bases, with 10 bases lying between them. Germline CDR1 and CDR2: SNHLY and FYNNEI. The CDR3 spells CASSESGDNYGYTF. The CDR3 DNA reads as TGTGCCAGCAGTGAGTCCGGGGACAACTATGGCTACACCTTC.

V is TRBV15 and J is TRBJ1-4, with a tentative D call TRBD1 (5 bases). The CDR3 extends over 17 amino acids. With 4 bases removed from V and 8 bases from J, the gap between germline ends came to 23 bases. Germline-derived CDR1 and CDR2 are LNHNV and YYDKDF (reference sequence). In DNA, the CDR3 is TGTGCCACCAGCAATTCAGCGGGAGGGGCAGATCGAGAAAAACTGTTTTTT. It encodes CATSNSAGGADREKLFF. The whole variable domain, filled in from reference TRBV15 and TRBJ1-4, reads DAMVIQNPRYQVTQFGKPVTLSCSQTLNHNVMYWYQQKSSQAPKLLFHYYDKDFNNEADTPDNFQSRRPNTSFCFLDIRSPGLGDTAMYLCATSNSAGGADREKLFFGSGTQLSVL.

Remarks on this clonotype: Germline is not matched at one junction end, which may reflect a read error. The rearrangement joins TRBV30 to TRBJ1-4; a weak D match, TRBD1 (5 bases). The CDR3 spans 14 residues. The germline V gene encodes CDR1 GTSNPN and CDR2 SVGIG (reference sequence). In DNA, the CDR3 is TGTGCCTGGAGTGAGGGCAGGGAAGTCGGGGTCGCGGTTTTT. Translated, it gives CAWSEGREVGVAVF.

The table lists this clonotype with many counts. The chain has TRBV6-6 and TRBJ1-6; TRBD1 aligns across 7 bases. CDR1 MNHNY and CDR2 SVGAGI come from the germline V gene (reference sequence). Losses at the gene ends were 2 bases for V and 7 bases for J; bases not matched to a gene: 5. The CDR3 spans 15 residues. This chain's CDR3 is CASSYEGTVNSPLHF. The DNA for the CDR3 is TGTGCCAGCAGTTACGAAGGGACAGTCAATTCACCCCTCCACTTT.

The chain recombines TRBV5-1 with TRBJ2-6; D gene ambiguous. The CDR3 consists of 17 residues. V was trimmed by 3 bases and J by 0 bases, leaving 13 bases between them. Germline CDR1 and CDR2: SGHRS and YFSETQ. The CDR3 region is CASSSPPGYSGANVLTF. The CDR3 nucleotides read TGCGCCAGCAGCTCCCCCCCTGGGTACTCTGGGGCCAACGTCCTGACTTTC. The entire variable domain, with the rest obtained from reference TRBV5-1 and TRBJ2-6, is as follows: KAGVTQTPRYLIKTRGQQVTLSCSPISGHRSVSWYQQTPGQGLQFLFEYFSETQRNKGNFPGRFSGRQFSNSRSEMNVSTLELGDSALYLCASSSPPGYSGANVLTFGAGSRLTVL.

This clonotype was recorded only once. Since the CDR3 does not end with the conserved phenylalanine or tryptophan, this likely comes from a read error. The gene calls are TRBV7-2 and TRBJ1-1; D possibly corresponds to TRBD1 (6 bases). Germline V gives CDR1 SGHTA, CDR2 FQGNSA. CDR3 size: 13 residues. V lost 3 bases and J 10 bases, leaving 15 bases between the germline ends. CDR3 nucleotides: TGTGCCAGCAGCTTTGTAAGCACAGGGACAGCTTTCTCT. Amino acid sequence: CASSFVSTGTAFS.

This clonotype was seen at least ten times. The chain has TRBV5-8 and TRBJ2-5; 9 bases are a match to TRBD1. The V and J ends lost 1 base and 4 bases, in that order; junction bases with no gene match: 2. This CDR3 is 14 amino acids long. Per germline, CDR1 SGHTS and CDR2 YDEGEE. CDR3 residues: CASSLLQGAETQYF. The CDR3 coding sequence is TGTGCCAGCAGCTTGTTACAGGGGGCAGAGACCCAGTACTTC.

As concerns this clonotype: Relative to the germline gene, one junction end is altered; a read error may explain this. V gene TRBV4-1 combines with J gene TRBJ1-5; D remains ambiguous. CDR3 length equals 12 residues. Per the germline V gene, CDR1 is MGHRA and CDR2 is YSYEKL. As DNA, the CDR3 is TGTGCCAGCAGGTCCGCTTCCCAGCCCCAGCATTTT. Its protein is CASRSASQPQHF.

This clonotype was detected ten times or more. This rearrangement joins TRBV20-1 to TRBJ2-2, with a tentative D call TRBD2 (6 bases). Germline lookup yields CDR1 DFQATT and CDR2 SNEGSKA (reference sequence). Between the trimmed V and J ends, which lost 6 bases and 5 bases, there was a span of 16 bases. CDR3 length: 14 residues. CDR3 protein: CSATLGRGTGELFF. Written as DNA, the CDR3 is TGCAGTGCCACCCTCGGGAGAGGGACCGGGGAGCTGTTTTTT.

The chain links TRBV13 to TRBJ2-5; D assignment may be TRBD1 or TRBD2 (5 bases each). The V gene lost 5 bases and the J gene lost 5 bases, with 21 bases spanning the gap. Germline-derived CDR1 and CDR2 are PRHDT and FYEKMQ (reference sequence). The CDR3 is 16 residues long. DNA of the CDR3: TGTGCCAGCAGCGTCGGGAAATTTGAGGGGACGGAGACCCAGTACTTC. Its protein is CASSVGKFEGTETQYF.

At least ten counts were recorded for this clonotype. This chain connects TRBV13 to TRBJ1-4; D may be TRBD1 (6 bases). CDR3 length: 15 amino acids. Germline V gene data show CDR1 as PRHDT and CDR2 as FYEKMQ (reference sequence). Trimming removed 5 bases at V and 7 bases at J, with 17 bases between. CDR3 sequence reads: CASSLGTGRLEKLFF. CDR3 nucleotide sequence: TGTGCCAGCAGCCTCGGAACAGGGCGCCTTGAAAAACTGTTTTTT.